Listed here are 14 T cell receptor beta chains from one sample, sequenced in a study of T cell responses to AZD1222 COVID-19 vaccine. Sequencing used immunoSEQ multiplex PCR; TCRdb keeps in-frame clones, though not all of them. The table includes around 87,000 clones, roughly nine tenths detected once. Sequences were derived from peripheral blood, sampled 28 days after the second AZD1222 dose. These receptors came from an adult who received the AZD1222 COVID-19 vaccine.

The CDR3 DNA follows: TGCAGCGTTAGAAGGACCGGTTACCAGCAGTACTTC. Protein product: CSVRRTGYQQYF. The genes are TRBV29-1 and TRBJ2-7; unclear D gene. Germline loops: CDR1 SQVTM, CDR2 ANQGSEA. This CDR3 is built from 12 residues. V was shortened by 5 bases and J by 8 bases, with 16 bases between the two germline ends.

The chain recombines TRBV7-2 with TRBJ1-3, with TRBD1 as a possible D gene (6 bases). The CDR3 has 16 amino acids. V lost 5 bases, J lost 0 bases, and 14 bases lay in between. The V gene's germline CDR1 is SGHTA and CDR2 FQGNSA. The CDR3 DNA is TGTGCCAGCAGCATGAACAGGGCTAACTCTGGAAACACCATATATTTT. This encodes CASSMNRANSGNTIYF.

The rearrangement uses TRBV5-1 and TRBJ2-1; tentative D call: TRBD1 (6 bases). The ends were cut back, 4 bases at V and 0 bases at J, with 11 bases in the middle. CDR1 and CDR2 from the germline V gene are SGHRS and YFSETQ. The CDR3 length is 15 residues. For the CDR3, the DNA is TGCGCCAGCAGCATGGGACATAGCTCCTACAATGAGCAGTTCTTC. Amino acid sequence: CASSMGHSSYNEQFF.

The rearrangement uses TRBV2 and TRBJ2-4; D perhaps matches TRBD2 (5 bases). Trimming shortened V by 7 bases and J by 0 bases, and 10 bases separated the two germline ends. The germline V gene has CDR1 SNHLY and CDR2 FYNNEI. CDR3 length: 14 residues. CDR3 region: CASMGGLAKNIQYF. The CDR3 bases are TGTGCCAGCATGGGCGGACTAGCCAAAAACATTCAGTACTTC.

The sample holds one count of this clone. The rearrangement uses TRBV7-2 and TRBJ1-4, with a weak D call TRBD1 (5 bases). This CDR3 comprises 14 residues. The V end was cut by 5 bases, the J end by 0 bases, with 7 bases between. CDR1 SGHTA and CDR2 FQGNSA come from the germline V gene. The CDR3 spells CASSRTSTNEKLFF. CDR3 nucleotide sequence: TGTGCCAGCAGCCGGACATCAACTAATGAAAAACTGTTTTTT.

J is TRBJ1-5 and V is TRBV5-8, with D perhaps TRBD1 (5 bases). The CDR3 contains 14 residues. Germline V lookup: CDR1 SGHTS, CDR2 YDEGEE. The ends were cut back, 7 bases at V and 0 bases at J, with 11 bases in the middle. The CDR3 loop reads CASGPGYSNQPQHF. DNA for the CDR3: TGTGCCAGCGGCCCAGGGTATAGCAATCAGCCCCAGCATTTT.

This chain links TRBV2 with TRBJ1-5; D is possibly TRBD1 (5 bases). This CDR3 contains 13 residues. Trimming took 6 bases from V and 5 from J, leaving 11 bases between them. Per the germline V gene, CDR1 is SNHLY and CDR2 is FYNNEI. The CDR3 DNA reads TGTGCCAGCAGGACGCGGGGCGATCAGCCCCAGCATTTT. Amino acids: CASRTRGDQPQHF.

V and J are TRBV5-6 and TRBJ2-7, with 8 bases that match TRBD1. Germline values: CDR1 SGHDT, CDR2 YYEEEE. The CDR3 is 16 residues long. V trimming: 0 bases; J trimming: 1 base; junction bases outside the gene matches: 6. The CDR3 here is CASSLARGQVSYEQYF. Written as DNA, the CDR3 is TGTGCCAGCAGCTTGGCCAGGGGACAGGTATCCTACGAGCAGTACTTC.

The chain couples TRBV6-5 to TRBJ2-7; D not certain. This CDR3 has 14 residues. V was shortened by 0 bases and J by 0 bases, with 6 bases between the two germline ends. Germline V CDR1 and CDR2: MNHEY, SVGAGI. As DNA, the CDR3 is TGTGCCAGCAGTTACTCAAGGGACTCCTACGAGCAGTACTTC. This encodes CASSYSRDSYEQYF.

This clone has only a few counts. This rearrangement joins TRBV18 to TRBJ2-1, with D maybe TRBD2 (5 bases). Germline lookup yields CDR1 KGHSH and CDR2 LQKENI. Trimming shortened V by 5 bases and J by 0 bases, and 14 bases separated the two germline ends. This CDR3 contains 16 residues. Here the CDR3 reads CASSSPTGSSYNEQFF. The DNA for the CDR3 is TGTGCCAGCTCATCCCCCACGGGGAGCTCCTACAATGAGCAGTTCTTC.

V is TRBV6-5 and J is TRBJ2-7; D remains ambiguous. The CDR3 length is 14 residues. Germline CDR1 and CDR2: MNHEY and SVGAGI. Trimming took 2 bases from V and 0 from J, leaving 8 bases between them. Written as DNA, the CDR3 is TGTGCCAGCAGTTACGAATCGGGCTCCTACGAGCAGTACTTC. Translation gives CASSYESGSYEQYF.

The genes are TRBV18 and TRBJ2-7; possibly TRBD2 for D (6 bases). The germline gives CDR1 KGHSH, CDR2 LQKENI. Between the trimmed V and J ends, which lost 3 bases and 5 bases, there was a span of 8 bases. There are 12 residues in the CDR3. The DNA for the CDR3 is TGTGCCAGCTCACCGGGCGGGGACGAGCAGTACTTC. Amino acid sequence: CASSPGGDEQYF.

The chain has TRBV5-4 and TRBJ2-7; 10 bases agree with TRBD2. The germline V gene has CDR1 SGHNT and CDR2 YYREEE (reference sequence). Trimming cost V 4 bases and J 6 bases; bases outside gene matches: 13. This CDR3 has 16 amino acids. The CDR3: CASSHARLAGVGEQYF. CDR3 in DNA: TGTGCCAGCAGCCACGCCAGGCTAGCGGGAGTCGGCGAGCAGTACTTC.

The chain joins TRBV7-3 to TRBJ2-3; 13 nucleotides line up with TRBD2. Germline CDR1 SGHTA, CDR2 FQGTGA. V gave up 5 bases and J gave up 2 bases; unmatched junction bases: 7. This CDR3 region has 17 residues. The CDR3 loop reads CASSPGTSGAFTDTQYF. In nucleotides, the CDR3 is TGTGCCAGCAGCCCTGGGACTAGCGGGGCGTTCACAGATACGCAGTATTTT.